This T cell receptor (beta chain) comes out of a study of naive and memory T cell subsets. CMV status came from CD4+ T cell IFNgamma after overnight CMV lysate stimulation of fresh PBMCs. This clonotype was observed many times. The V gene lost 5 bases and the J gene lost 5 bases, with 12 bases spanning the gap. This CDR3 contains 13 residues. In germline, CDR1 is SGHAT, CDR2 FQNNGV. Two oligonucleotides, mixed equimolar, formed the beta constant-region primer covering TRBC1 and TRBC2. MiXCR, run by TCRdb on the UMI-ligation and nested PCR reads, gives a single entry per CDR3 protein. The sample lists some 100,000 distinct CDR3 sequences, over 7% occurring once.

The receptor comes from a human donor in good health. The chain carries TRBV11-2 and TRBJ2-5, with D perhaps TRBD1 (6 bases). Specimen: central memory CD4+ T cells from blood. This CDR3 is CASSIRGEETQYF. The DNA for the CDR3 is TGTGCCAGCAGCATCAGGGGTGAGGAGACCCAGTACTTC.